Here is one T cell receptor beta chain with its context. Its target is unknown. Libraries were prepared by immunoSEQ multiplex PCR; TCRdb keeps only in-frame clonotypes and omits some of them. Among more than 250,000 clones listed, about nine tenths were seen once. These data belong to a study of cytomegalovirus exposure and HLA in healthy donors. Study-level points and caveats: The CMV antigen specificity of a few CMV-associated chains was confirmed through in vitro analysis.

This TCR derives from a woman in her 30s in good health and CMV-seropositive. What was sequenced was PBMCs.

In DNA, the CDR3 is TGTGCCAGCAGCCTTACGACGGAGGATTATGGCTACACCTTC. It is translated as CASSLTTEDYGYTF. The chain recombines TRBV7-9 with TRBJ1-2; D unresolved. The CDR3 is made up of 14 amino acids. Germline V lookup: CDR1 SEHNR, CDR2 FQNEAQ (reference sequence). V was shortened by 5 bases and J by 5 bases, with 15 bases between the two germline ends.